This TCR beta chain appears in the sequencing data of a study of blood T cell repertoires in COVID-19. Study in general: Researchers got acute and convalescent COVID-19 samples from the United States, Italy and Spain. PBMCs, B-cell-depleted T cells, or T cells provided the cDNA or gDNA that made up the material.

A word on this clone: Other DNA sequences of this sample code for an identical CDR3.

V dropped 2 bases and J dropped 0 bases, with 7 bases sitting between them. This CDR3 has 14 residues. Germline CDR1 and CDR2: MNHNY and SVGAGI (reference sequence). Per the original data handling: Nucleated cell counts were estimated from reference gene primer amplification. The data were produced by immunoSEQ multiplex PCR, yet TCRdb's version contains in-frame clones alone and is incomplete. V, J and clone size reflect that table, while D and trimming were determined from the DNA. The repertoire holds about 210,000 clones, with about 80% as singletons. Sequenced sample: peripheral blood. This clonotype was obtained from a man in his sixties with acute or convalescent COVID-19. The chain is built from TRBV6-6 and TRBJ1-1; no firm D call. The CDR3 sequence is CASSYPEMNTEAFF. CDR3 nucleotide sequence: TGTGCCAGCAGTTACCCGGAGATGAACACTGAAGCTTTCTTT.